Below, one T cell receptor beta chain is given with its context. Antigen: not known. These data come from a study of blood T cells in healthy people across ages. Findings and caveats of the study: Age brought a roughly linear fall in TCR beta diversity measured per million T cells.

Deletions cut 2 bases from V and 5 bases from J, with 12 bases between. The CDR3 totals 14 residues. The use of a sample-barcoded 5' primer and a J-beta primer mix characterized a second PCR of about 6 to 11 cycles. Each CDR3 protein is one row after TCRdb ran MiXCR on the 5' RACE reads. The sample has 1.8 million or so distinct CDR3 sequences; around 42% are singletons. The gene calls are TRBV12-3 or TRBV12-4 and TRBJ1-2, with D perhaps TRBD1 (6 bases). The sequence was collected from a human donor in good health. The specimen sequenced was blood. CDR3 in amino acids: CASSLSLTGYGYTF. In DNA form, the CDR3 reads TGTGCCAGCAGTTTATCGTTAACAGGGTATGGCTACACCTTC.